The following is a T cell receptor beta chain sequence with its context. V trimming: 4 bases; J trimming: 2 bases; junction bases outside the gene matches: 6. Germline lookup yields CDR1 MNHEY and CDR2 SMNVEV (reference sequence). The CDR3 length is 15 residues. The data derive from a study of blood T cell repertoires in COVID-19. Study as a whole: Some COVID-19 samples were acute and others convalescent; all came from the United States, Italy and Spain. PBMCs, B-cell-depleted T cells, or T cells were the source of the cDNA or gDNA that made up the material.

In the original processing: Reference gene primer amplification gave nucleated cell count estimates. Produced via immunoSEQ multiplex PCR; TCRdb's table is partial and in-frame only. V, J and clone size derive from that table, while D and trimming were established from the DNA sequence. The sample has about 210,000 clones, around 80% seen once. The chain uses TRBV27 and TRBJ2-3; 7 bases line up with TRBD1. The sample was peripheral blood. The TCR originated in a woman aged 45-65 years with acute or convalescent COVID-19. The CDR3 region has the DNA TGTGCCAGCAGTTCCCGGGACAGACCCACAGATACGCAGTATTTT. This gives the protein CASSSRDRPTDTQYF.